Below are 4 T cell receptor beta chains sequenced from a single sample in a study of response to subunit inactivated influenza vaccine. TCRdb reprocessed the RT-PCR reads with MiXCR, giving one entry per CDR3 protein. In the table there are about 540,000 distinct CDR3 sequences, under 30% of which are singletons. This sample was also put to use in a study of T cells expressing NK-cell markers. That work adds: Researchers built TCR beta cDNA using 5'RACE template switching with UMIs.

The material was CD4+ T cells sorted from PBMCs, obtained 12 days after vaccination. The receptors were sampled from a man aged 50 to 59 who received an inactivated influenza vaccine.

The sample holds a few counts of this clonotype. This chain uses TRBV24-1 with TRBJ2-1, with 8 bases matching TRBD1. The germline V gene has CDR1 KGHDR and CDR2 SFDVKD. The CDR3 has 16 amino acids. V shed 0 bases, J shed 2 bases, and the junction held 2 bases outside the gene matches. This chain's CDR3 is CATSDLPRGPYNEQFF. For the CDR3, the DNA is TGTGCCACCAGTGATTTGCCCAGGGGGCCCTACAATGAGCAGTTCTTC.

The CDR3 sequence is CATSRGDRASYEQYF. The CDR3 DNA reads TGTGCCACCAGCAGAGGGGACAGGGCCTCCTACGAGCAGTACTTC. V and J are TRBV15 and TRBJ2-7; TRBD1 agrees at 9 bases. The CDR3 length is 15 residues. Looked up from germline, CDR1 is LNHNV and CDR2 is YYDKDF (reference sequence). V trimming: 1 base; J trimming: 0 bases; junction bases outside the gene matches: 1.

This clonotype was counted a few times. The chain carries TRBV11-2 and TRBJ2-7; TRBD1 is a possible D gene (5 bases). Trimming stripped 3 bases from V and 7 bases from J, with 22 bases between. Germline assignment: CDR1 SGHAT and CDR2 FQNNGV. The CDR3 has 16 residues. This CDR3 is CASSFRDSHYDIEQYF. CDR3 bases: TGTGCCAGCAGCTTCAGAGACAGCCACTACGACATAGAGCAGTACTTC.

A few counts support this clonotype. The V call is TRBV5-1, the J call TRBJ2-7; tentatively, D is TRBD2 (6 bases). The CDR3 is made up of 15 amino acids. The V and J ends lost 5 bases and 0 bases respectively, with 15 bases between them. Germline lookup yields CDR1 SGHRS and CDR2 YFSETQ. CDR3 in amino acids: CASRPGTLHSYEQYF. The CDR3 DNA reads as TGCGCCAGCAGACCCGGGACTCTCCACTCCTACGAGCAGTACTTC.